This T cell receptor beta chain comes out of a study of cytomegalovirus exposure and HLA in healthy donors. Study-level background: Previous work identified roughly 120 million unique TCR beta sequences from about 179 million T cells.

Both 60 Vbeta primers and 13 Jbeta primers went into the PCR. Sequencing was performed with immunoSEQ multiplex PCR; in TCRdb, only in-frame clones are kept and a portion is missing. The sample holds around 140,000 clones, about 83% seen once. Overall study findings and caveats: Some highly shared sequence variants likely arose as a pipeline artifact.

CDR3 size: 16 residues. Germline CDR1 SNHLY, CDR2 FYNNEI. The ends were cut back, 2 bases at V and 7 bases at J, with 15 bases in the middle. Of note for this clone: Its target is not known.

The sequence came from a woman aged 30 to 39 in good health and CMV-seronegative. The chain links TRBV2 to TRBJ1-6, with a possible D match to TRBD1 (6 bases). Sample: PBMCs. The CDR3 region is CASSELGGQSNSPLHF. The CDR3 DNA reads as TGTGCCAGCAGTGAACTGGGTGGACAGTCCAATTCACCCCTCCACTTT.